This T cell receptor (beta chain) was sequenced for a study of control samples from healthy donors and cancer patients. Clones were sequenced by immunoSEQ multiplex PCR, and TCRdb holds only the in-frame ones, with some missing. The table has approximately 30,000 clones, 94% seen once. This CDR3 comprises 14 residues. Germline loops: CDR1 SGHRS, CDR2 YFSETQ. V lost 0 bases and J lost 5, with 8 bases in between. Sequencing was carried out using blood. This clonotype originated in a man in his fifties or sixties in good health. The V and J genes are TRBV5-1 and TRBJ2-2; D is perhaps TRBD2 (5 bases). CDR3 in amino acids: CASSLVRGTGELFF. DNA for the CDR3: TGCGCCAGCAGCTTGGTGCGAGGGACCGGGGAGCTGTTTTTT.